This T cell receptor (beta chain) is drawn from a study of blood T cell repertoires in COVID-19. The table came from immunoSEQ multiplex PCR; TCRdb's copy has only in-frame clones and leaves some out. The table includes about 94,000 clones, 80% detected once. The CDR3 length is 16 residues. V trimming: 1 base; J trimming: 0 bases; junction bases outside the gene matches: 6. Per germline, CDR1 KGHSH and CDR2 LQKENI. The specimen sequenced was peripheral blood. The chain joins TRBV18 to TRBJ2-7; TRBD2 aligns across 7 bases. The receptor was derived from a human donor in a cohort sampled during active COVID-19. The CDR3 DNA reads as TGTGCCAGCTCACCACGGGAGGGCAGAGTCTCCTACGAGCAGTACTTC. This codes for CASSPREGRVSYEQYF.